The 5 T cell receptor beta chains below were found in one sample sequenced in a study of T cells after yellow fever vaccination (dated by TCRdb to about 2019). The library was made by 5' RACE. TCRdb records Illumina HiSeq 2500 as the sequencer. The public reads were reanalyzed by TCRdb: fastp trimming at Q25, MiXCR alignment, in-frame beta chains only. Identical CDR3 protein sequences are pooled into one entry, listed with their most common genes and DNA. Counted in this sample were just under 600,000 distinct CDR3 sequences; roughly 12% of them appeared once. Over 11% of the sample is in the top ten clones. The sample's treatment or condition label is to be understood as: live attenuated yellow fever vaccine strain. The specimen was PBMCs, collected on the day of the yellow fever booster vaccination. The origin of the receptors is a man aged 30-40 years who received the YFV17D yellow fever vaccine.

The CDR3 spells CSARGFDIYEQFF. The CDR3 coding sequence is TGCAGTGCTAGGGGTTTTGATATCTATGAGCAGTTCTTC. The V gene is TRBV20-1, the J gene TRBJ2-1; no clear D gene. This CDR3 has 13 residues. With 3 bases removed from V and 8 bases from J, the gap between germline ends came to 14 bases. CDR1 DFQATT and CDR2 SNEGSKA come from the germline V gene (reference sequence).

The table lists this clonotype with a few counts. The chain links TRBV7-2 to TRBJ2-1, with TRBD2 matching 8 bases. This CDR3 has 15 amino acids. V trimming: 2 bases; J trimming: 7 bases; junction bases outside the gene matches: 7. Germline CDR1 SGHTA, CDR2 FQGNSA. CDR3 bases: TGTGCCAGCAGCTTAAGAGCGGGAGCTAATAATGAGCAGTTCTTC. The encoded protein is CASSLRAGANNEQFF.

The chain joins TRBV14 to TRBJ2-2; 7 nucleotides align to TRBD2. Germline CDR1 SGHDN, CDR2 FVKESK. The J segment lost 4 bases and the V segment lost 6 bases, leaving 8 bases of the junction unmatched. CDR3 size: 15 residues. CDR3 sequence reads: CASSLGLPITGELFF. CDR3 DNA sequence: TGTGCCAGCAGTTTGGGACTACCTATCACCGGGGAGCTGTTTTTT.

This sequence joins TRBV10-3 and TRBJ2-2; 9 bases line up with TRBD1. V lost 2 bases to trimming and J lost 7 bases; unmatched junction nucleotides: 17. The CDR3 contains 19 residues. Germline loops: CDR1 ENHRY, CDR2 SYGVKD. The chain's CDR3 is CAISERGTGGARFGGELFF. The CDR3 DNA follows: TGTGCCATCAGTGAGAGAGGAACAGGGGGCGCGAGGTTCGGCGGGGAGCTGTTTTTT.

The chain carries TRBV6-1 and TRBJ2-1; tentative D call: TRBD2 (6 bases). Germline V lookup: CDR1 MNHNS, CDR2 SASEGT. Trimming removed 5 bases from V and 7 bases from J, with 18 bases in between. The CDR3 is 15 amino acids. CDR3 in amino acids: CASSPMTSPGNEQFF. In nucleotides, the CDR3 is TGTGCCAGCAGTCCAATGACTAGTCCGGGGAATGAGCAGTTCTTC.